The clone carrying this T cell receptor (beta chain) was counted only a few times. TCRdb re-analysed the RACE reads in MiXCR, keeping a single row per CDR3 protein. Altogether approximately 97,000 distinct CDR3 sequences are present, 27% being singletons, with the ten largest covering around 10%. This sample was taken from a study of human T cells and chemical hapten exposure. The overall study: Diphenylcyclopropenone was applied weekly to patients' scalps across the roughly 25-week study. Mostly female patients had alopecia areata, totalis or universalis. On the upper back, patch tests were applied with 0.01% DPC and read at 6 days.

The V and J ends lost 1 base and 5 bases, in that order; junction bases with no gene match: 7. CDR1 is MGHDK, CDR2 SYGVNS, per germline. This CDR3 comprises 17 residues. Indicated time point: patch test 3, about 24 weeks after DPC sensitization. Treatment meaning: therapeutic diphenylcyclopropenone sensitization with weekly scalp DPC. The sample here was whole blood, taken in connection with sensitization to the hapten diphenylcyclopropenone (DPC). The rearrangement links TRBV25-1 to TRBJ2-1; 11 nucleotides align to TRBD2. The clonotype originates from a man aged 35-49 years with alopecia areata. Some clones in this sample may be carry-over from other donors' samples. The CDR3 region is CASSESGLAGFDNEQFF. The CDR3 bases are TGTGCCAGCAGTGAATCCGGACTAGCGGGCTTCGACAATGAGCAGTTCTTC.